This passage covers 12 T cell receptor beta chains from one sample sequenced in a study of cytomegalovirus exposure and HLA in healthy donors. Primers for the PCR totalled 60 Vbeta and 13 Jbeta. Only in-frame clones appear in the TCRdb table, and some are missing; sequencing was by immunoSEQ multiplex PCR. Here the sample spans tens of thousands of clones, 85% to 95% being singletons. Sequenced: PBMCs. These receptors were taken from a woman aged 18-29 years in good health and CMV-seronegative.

CDR3 loop: CAISESLPRLAGDYNEQFF. DNA of the CDR3: TGTGCCATCAGTGAATCCCTACCCCGACTAGCGGGAGATTACAATGAGCAGTTCTTC. This chain joins TRBV10-3 and TRBJ2-1, with 12 nucleotides matching TRBD2. The CDR3 extends over 19 amino acids. Germline CDR1 and CDR2: ENHRY and SYGVKD. V dropped 3 bases and J dropped 4; count of bases not matched to a gene: 13.

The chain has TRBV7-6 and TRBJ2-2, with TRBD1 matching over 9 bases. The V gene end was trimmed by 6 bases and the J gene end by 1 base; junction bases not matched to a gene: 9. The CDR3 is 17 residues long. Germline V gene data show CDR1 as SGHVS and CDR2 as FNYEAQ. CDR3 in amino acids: CASRRTGGQGNTGELFF. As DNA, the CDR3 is TGTGCCAGCAGACGAACGGGGGGACAGGGGAACACCGGGGAGCTGTTTTTT.

The CDR3 region has the DNA TGTGCCTGGGGGATACTAGCGGGAGCACGAGATACGCAGTATTTT. This encodes CAWGILAGARDTQYF. V and J are TRBV30 and TRBJ2-3, with 11 positions matching TRBD2. V lost 5 bases and J lost 5; bases outside the gene matches: 9. This CDR3 comprises 15 residues. CDR1 is GTSNPN, CDR2 SVGIG, per germline (reference sequence).

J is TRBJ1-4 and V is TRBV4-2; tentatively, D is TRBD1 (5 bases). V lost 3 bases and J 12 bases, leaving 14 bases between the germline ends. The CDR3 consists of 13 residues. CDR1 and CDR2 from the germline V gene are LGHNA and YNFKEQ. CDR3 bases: TGTGCCAGCAGCCAGACCCCCGCGACAGAACTGTTTTTT. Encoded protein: CASSQTPATELFF.

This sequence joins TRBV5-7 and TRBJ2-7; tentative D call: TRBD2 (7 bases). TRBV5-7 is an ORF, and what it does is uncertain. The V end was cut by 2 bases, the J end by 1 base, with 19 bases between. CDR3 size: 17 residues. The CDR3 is CASSLGGREGPSYEQYF. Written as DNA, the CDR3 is TGTGCCAGCAGCTTAGGGGGGAGGGAGGGTCCTTCCTACGAGCAGTACTTC.

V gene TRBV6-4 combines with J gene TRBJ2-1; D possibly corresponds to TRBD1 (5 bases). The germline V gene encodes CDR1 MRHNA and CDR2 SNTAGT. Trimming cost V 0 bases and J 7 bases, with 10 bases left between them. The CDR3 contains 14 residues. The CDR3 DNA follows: TGTGCCAGCAGTGACTCGGGGCGATGGAATGAGCAGTTCTTC. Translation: CASSDSGRWNEQFF.

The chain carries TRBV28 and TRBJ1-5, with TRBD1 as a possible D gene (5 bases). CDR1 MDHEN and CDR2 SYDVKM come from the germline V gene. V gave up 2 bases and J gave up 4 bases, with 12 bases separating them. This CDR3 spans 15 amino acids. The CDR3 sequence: CASSLRAQVNQPQHF. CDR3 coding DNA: TGTGCCAGCAGTTTAAGAGCACAGGTTAATCAGCCCCAGCATTTT. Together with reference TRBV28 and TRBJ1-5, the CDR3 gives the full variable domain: DVKVTQSSRYLVKRTGEKVFLECVQDMDHENMFWYRQDPGLGLRLIYFSYDVKMKEKGDIPEGYSVSREKKERFSLILESASTNQTSMYLCASSLRAQVNQPQHFGDGTRLSIL.

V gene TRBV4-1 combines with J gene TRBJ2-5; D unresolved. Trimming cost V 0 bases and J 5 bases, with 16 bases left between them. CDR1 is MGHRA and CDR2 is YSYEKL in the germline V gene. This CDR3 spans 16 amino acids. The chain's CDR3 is CASSQDFPRVTETQYF. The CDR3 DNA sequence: TGCGCCAGCAGCCAAGATTTTCCCCGGGTGACTGAGACCCAGTACTTC.

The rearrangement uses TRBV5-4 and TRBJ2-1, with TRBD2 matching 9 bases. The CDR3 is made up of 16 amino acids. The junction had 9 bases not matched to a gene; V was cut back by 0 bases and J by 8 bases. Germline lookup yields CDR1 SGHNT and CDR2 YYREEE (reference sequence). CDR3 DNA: TGTGCCAGCAGCTTGGCCCGCGGGGGGGGTCGCGATGAGCAGTTCTTC. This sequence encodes CASSLARGGGRDEQFF.

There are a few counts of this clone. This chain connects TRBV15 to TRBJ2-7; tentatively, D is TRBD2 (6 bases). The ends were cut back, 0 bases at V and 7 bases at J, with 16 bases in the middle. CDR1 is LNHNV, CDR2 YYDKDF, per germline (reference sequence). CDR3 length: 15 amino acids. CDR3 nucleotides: TGTGCCACCAGCAGAGAGGGAGGAAAGCTCGGGGAGCAGTACTTC. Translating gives CATSREGGKLGEQYF.

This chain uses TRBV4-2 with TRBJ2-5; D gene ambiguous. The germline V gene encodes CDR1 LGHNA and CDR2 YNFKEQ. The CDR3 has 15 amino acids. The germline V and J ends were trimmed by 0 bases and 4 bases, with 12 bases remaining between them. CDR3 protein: CASSQDLNVRETQYF. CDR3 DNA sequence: TGTGCCAGCAGCCAAGACTTGAATGTGAGAGAGACCCAGTACTTC.

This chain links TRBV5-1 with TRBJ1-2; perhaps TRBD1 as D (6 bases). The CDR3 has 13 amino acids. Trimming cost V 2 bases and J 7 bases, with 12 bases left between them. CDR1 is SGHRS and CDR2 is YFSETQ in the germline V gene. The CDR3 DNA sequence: TGCGCCAGCAGCTTCTCAGGGGAGGGTGGCTACACCTTC. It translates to CASSFSGEGGYTF.